This TCR beta chain was identified during a study of cytomegalovirus exposure and HLA in healthy donors. Across the study: Findings of an earlier analysis included about 120 million unique TCR beta sequences from 200 million or so T cells.

The study, taken as a whole, reports: Later analysis found that TCR beta chains associated with HLA were more clonally expanded than other, equally common chains. Follow-up analysis later connected one missense variant in DCLRE1C with trimming of TCR beta V- and J-genes. The study designated roughly 160 TCR beta chains cytomegalovirus-associated.

The study ran its PCR with 60 Vbeta and 13 Jbeta primers. Here immunoSEQ multiplex PCR was the method, and the copy in TCRdb shows in-frame clones only, minus some. The sample has 95,000 to 150,000 clones, approximately 84% seen once; the top ten hold approximately 0.22%. Germline CDR1 SGHTA, CDR2 FQGNSA. The CDR3 totals 15 residues. Trimming took 2 bases from V and 1 from J, leaving 9 bases between them. To note about this clone: Its antigen is still unknown.

The gene calls are TRBV7-2 and TRBJ1-3; D not certain. The source material was PBMCs. The sequence derives from a man aged 45-60 years in good health and CMV-seronegative. Here the CDR3 reads CASSLSTESGNTIYF. Here the CDR3 DNA reads TGTGCCAGCAGCTTATCGACGGAGTCTGGAAACACCATATATTTT.